Shown below are 11 T cell receptor beta chains from a single sample sequenced in a study of blood T cell repertoires in COVID-19. Here immunoSEQ multiplex PCR was the method, and the copy in TCRdb shows in-frame clones only, minus some. The table shows some 700,000 clones, with approximately 90% occurring only once. Source material: peripheral blood. These receptors all come from a woman younger than 30 with acute or convalescent COVID-19.

This sequence joins TRBV21-1 and TRBJ2-7; no check of the table's D call, TRBD2, against the DNA was made. TRBV21-1 is flagged as a pseudogene. This CDR3 contains 14 residues. CDR3 DNA: TGTGCCAGCATCCCAACGGGGGAATGGAACGAGCAGTACTTC. It codes for CASIPTGEWNEQYF.

This sequence joins TRBV6-4 and TRBJ2-2, with 7 positions matching TRBD1. Unmatched junction bases numbered 8, after V lost 4 bases and J lost 3 bases. This CDR3 is 16 amino acids long. Per germline, CDR1 MRHNA and CDR2 SNTAGT. In DNA, the CDR3 is TGTGCCAGCAGTGCCCAAGGACAGGACCACACCGGGGAGCTGTTTTTT. Translation: CASSAQGQDHTGELFF.

The chain is built from TRBV6-2 or TRBV6-3 and TRBJ1-1, with D possibly TRBD1 on 6 matching bases. V was trimmed by 6 bases and J by 1 base, leaving 12 bases between them. The CDR3 has 14 residues. Germline CDR1 MNHEY, CDR2 SVGEGT. CDR3 loop: CASSKGGKNTEAFF. The DNA of the CDR3 is TGTGCCAGCAGCAAGGGGGGGAAGAACACTGAAGCTTTCTTT.

This sequence joins TRBV7-2 and TRBJ1-1; 7 positions agree with TRBD1. Germline CDR1 and CDR2: SGHTA and FQGNSA. Germline trimming cut 6 bases from V and 3 bases from J; bases unmatched to any gene: 4. The CDR3 contains 13 residues. The CDR3 DNA reads as TGTGCCAGCAGTTTAACAGGGGACACTGAAGCTTTCTTT. Translated, it gives CASSLTGDTEAFF.

The chain couples TRBV3-1 (or the pseudogene TRBV3-2) to TRBJ1-2, with TRBD1 matching 10 bases. Looked up from germline, CDR1 is LGHDT and CDR2 is YNNKEL (reference sequence). V gave up 6 bases and J gave up 4 bases; unmatched junction bases: 8. The CDR3 is 15 amino acids. The chain's CDR3 is CASRDGQGVIYGYTF. The CDR3 DNA is TGTGCCAGCAGAGACGGACAGGGGGTTATCTATGGCTACACCTTC.

CDR3 amino acids: CASSASPGQVAFF. DNA of the CDR3: TGTGCCAGCAGCGCCTCCCCCGGCCAGGTAGCTTTCTTT. V and J are TRBV9 and TRBJ1-1; D ambiguous. Germline V gene lookup returns CDR1 SGDLS and CDR2 YYNGEE. V gave up 3 bases and J gave up 10 bases, with 16 bases separating them. The CDR3 consists of 13 residues. Full variable domain (missing parts from reference TRBV9 and TRBJ1-1): DSGVTQTPKHLITATGQRVTLRCSPRSGDLSVYWYQQSLDQGLQFLIQYYNGEERAKGNILERFSAQQFPDLHSELNLSSLELGDSALYFCASSASPGQVAFFGQGTRLTVV.

CDR3 coding DNA: TGTGCCAGCAGTGGGACAGGGTCGAGCTACACCTTC. Its translation is CASSGTGSSYTF. The rearrangement joins TRBV2 to TRBJ1-2, with 8 bases lining up with TRBD1. The CDR3 sequence is 12 residues long. The ends lost 4 bases at V and 9 bases at J; junction bases unmatched: 4. Germline V lookup: CDR1 SNHLY, CDR2 FYNNEI.

The V and J genes are TRBV7-8 and TRBJ1-1; 7 bases match TRBD1. V dropped 1 base and J dropped 8; count of bases not matched to a gene: 7. CDR3 length: 14 amino acids. Per germline, CDR1 SGHVS and CDR2 FQNEAQ. Here the CDR3 reads CASSLGGGADEAFF. DNA of the CDR3: TGTGCCAGCAGCTTAGGAGGGGGCGCGGACGAAGCTTTCTTT.

This chain connects TRBV5-4 to TRBJ1-3; 7 positions match TRBD1. There are 17 residues in the CDR3. Germline values: CDR1 SGHNT, CDR2 YYREEE (reference sequence). V dropped 4 bases and J dropped 0; count of bases not matched to a gene: 10. CDR3 in DNA: TGTGCCAGCAGCCCACAGACAGGGACTGCCTCTGGAAACACCATATATTTT. It translates to CASSPQTGTASGNTIYF.

The chain has TRBV6-2 or TRBV6-3 and TRBJ2-1, with D possibly matching TRBD2 (5 bases). The germline V and J ends were trimmed by 7 bases and 4 bases, with 14 bases remaining between them. This CDR3 is built from 14 residues. CDR1 MNHEY and CDR2 SVGEGT come from the germline V gene. The CDR3 nucleotides are TGTGCCAGCACCCCCGAAAGGACTTACAATGAGCAGTTCTTC. Translated: CASTPERTYNEQFF.

The V gene is TRBV9, the J gene TRBJ1-4; no firm D call. The V and J ends lost 4 bases and 3 bases respectively, with 7 bases between them. CDR3 length: 13 residues. Germline CDR1 and CDR2: SGDLS and YYNGEE. CDR3 DNA: TGTGCCAGCAGCACCACACCTAATGAAAAACTGTTTTTT. Its translation is CASSTTPNEKLFF.